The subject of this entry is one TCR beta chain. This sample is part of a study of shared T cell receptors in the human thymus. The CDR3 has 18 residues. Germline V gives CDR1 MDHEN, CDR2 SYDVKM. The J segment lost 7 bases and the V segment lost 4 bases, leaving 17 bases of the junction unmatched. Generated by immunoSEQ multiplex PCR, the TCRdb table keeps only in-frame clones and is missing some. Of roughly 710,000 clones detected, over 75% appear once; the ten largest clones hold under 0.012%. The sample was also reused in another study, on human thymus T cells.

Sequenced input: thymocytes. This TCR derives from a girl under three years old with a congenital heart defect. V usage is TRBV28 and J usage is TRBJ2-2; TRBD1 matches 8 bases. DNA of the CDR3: TGTGCCAGCAGTTCACCCTCCCCGGACAGGGAATATGACGGGGAGCTGTTTTTT. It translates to CASSSPSPDREYDGELFF.